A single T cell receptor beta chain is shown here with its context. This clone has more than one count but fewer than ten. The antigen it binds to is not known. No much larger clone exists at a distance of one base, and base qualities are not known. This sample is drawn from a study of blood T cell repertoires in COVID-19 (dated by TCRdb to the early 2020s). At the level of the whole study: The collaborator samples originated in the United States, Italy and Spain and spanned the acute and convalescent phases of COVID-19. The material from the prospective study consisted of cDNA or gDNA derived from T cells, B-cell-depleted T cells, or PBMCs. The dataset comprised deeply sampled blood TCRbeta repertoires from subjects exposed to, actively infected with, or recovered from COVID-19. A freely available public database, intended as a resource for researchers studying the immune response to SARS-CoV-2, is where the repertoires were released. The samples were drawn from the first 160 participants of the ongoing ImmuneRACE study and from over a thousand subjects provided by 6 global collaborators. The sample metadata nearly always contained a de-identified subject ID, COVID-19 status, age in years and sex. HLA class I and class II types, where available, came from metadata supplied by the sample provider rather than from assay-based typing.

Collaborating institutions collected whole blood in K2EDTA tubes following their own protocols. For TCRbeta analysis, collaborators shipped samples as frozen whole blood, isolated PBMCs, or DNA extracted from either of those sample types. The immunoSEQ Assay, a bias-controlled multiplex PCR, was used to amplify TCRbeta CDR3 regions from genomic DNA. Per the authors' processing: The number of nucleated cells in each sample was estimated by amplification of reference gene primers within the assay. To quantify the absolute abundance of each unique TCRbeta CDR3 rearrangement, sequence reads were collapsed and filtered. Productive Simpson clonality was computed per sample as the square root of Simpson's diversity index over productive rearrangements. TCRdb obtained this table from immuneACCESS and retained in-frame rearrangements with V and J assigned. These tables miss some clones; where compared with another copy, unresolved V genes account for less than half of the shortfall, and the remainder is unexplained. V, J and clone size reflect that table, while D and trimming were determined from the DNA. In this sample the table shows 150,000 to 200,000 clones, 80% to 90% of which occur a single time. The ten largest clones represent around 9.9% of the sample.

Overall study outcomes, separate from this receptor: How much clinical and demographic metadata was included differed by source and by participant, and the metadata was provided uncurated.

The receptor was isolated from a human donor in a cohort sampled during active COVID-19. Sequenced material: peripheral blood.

In nucleotides, the sequence is TGTGCCAGCAGACAGGACAGCGCTGGCTACACCTTC. This codes for CASRQDSAGYTF. Here the chain combines TRBV12-3 or TRBV12-4 and TRBJ1-2; the D gene is possibly TRBD1, with 6 bases matching. From the cysteine up to the phenylalanine, the CDR3 has a length of 12 residues. Left in the record is the CDR3 DNA by itself, 36 bases read in frame from the first base. The junction shows trimming of 6 bases on V and 7 bases on J, plus 12 bases between the germline ends.